This T cell receptor beta chain was recovered during a study of T-cell memory formation after mild COVID-19. The wider study: Across donors, TCR clusters were largely donor specific.

A note on this clonotype: As yet, its antigen is unknown.

MiXCR, applied by TCRdb to the 5' RACE reads, yields one record per CDR3 protein. The sample holds hundreds of thousands of distinct CDR3 sequences; roughly 15% are singletons and the top ten take around 24%. Regarding the study as a whole: Pre-infection memory showed some responding clones, and this suggested that cross-reactive memory joined. Balance between CD4 and CD8 was seen in clones contracting day 15 to 85, and a CD4+ lean was seen in later expanders. CD8+ contracting clones occupied EMRA, while CD4+ ones occupied mainly CM and EM.

This TCR was recovered from a man aged 18 to 35 who had mild COVID-19 (a few samples of this study predate the infection). Cell type and time point are not known. Sequenced input: PBMCs or a T cell subset sorted from them (not recorded which).

DNA of the CDR3: TGCGCCAGCATGGCAGGGCTTCTAGCCAAAAACATTCAGTACTTC. It specifies CASMAGLLAKNIQYF. This rearrangement joins TRBV4-1 to TRBJ2-4; a weak D match, TRBD1 (5 bases). V lost 7 bases, J lost 0 bases, and 13 bases lay in between. This CDR3 spans 15 amino acids. Germline values: CDR1 MGHRA, CDR2 YSYEKL.